This T cell receptor (beta chain) emerged from a study of blood T cells in healthy people across ages. Trimming took 3 bases from V and 0 from J, leaving 6 bases between them. Looked up from germline, CDR1 is MDHEN and CDR2 is SYDVKM. The CDR3 contains 13 residues. The authors drew ten milliliters of peripheral blood from each donor. Alongside a J-beta primer mix, a sample-barcoded 5' primer served in a second PCR lasting about 7 to 11 cycles. Every single cDNA molecule received a tag from a template-switch adaptor with 12 random nucleotides. TCRdb redid the calling of the 5' RACE reads with MiXCR, one entry per CDR3 protein. This sample yields hundreds of thousands of distinct CDR3 sequences, of which around 38% are seen a single time; about 30% belongs to the top ten. This clonotype has more than one count but fewer than ten.

This clonotype was obtained from a man of 80 years or more in good health. Material for sequencing was blood. V gene TRBV28 combines with J gene TRBJ2-7; no reliable D call. In DNA, the CDR3 is TGTGCCAGCAGTTTCTCCAACTCCTACGAGCAGTACTTC. It is translated as CASSFSNSYEQYF.